The rows below give T cell receptor beta chains drawn from one sample of a study of T cells in localized non-small cell lung cancer. Profiling relied on immunoSEQ multiplex PCR, and the TCRdb table lists in-frame clones only, not all of them. The sample shows 70,000 to 90,000 clones, more than 75% of them seen only once. The starting material was peripheral blood, obtained before any cancer treatment. These receptor sequences come from a female donor of 60 years or more with stage I lung adenocarcinoma. Each CDR3 is given with its conserved first and last residue. Each record gives: V gene, D gene, clone size, J gene, CDR3 DNA, CDR3 protein. D genes are given only for firm matches. Only part of the rows carry a size: once, few, many, or a class if the clone is expanded.

>TRBV15|TRBD2|.|TRBJ2-7
TGTGCCACCAGCCGAGGGGCGGGGGACTACGAGCAGTACTTC
CATSRGAGDYEQYF
>TRBV2|TRBD1|few|TRBJ2-7
TGTGCCAGCATGGGCAGGGGGTACTACGAGCAGTACTTC
CASMGRGYYEQYF
>TRBV5-1|.|.|TRBJ2-7
TGCGCCAGCAGCTCAGGGCCATCCTCCTACGAGCAGTACTTC
CASSSGPSSYEQYF
>TRBV13|TRBD1|.|TRBJ1-1
TGTGCCAGCAGCTGGACAGGTCACACTGAAGCTTTCTTT
CASSWTGHTEAFF
>TRBV30|TRBD2|.|TRBJ2-7
TGTGCCTTCTACACTAGCGGGGAGCAGTACTTC
CAFYTSGEQYF
>TRBV18|TRBD1|.|TRBJ1-5
TGTGCCAGCTCACCATGGGCAGGGGGATTGAATCAGCCCCAGCATTTT
CASSPWAGGLNQPQHF
>TRBV2|.|.|TRBJ2-2
TGTGCCAGCAGTGAAGTAGGGGAGGACACCGGGGAGCTGTTTTTT
CASSEVGEDTGELFF
>TRBV18|TRBD1|.|TRBJ2-6
TGTGCCAGCTCACTGGGACAGGGGCGGACTGGGGCCAACGTCCTGACTTTC
CASSLGQGRTGANVLTF
>TRBV6-5|.|.|TRBJ2-2
TGTGCCAGCAGGAGGGACCTCACCGGGGAGCTGTTTTTT
CASRRDLTGELFF
>TRBV5-4|.|.|TRBJ2-1
TGTGCCAGCAGCCTGGGCACTAGCCTTTACAATGAGCAGTTCTTC
CASSLGTSLYNEQFF
>TRBV18|.|.|TRBJ2-7
TGTGCCAGCTCCCTTGGGTGGGACGAGCAGTACTTC
CASSLGWDEQYF
>TRBV7-9|.|once|TRBJ2-1
TGTGCCAGCAGCATAGTTGGGGGATACAATGAGCAGTTCTTC
CASSIVGGYNEQFF
>TRBV6-5|.|.|TRBJ2-3
TGTGCCAGCAGTTACTCCAGGCTCCCTAGCACAGATACGCAGTATTTT
CASSYSRLPSTDTQYF
>TRBV13|TRBD1|few|TRBJ2-2
TGTGCCAGCAGCTTACGACAGGGGGTCACCGGGGAGCTGTTTTTT
CASSLRQGVTGELFF
>TRBV30|.|once|TRBJ2-3
TGTGCCTGGAGTGCGGGCACAGATACGCAGTATTTT
CAWSAGTDTQYF
>TRBV13|.|few|TRBJ1-6
TGTGCCAGCAGTCCCAAAGGATCAGGGAAGAATTCACCCCTCCACTTT
CASSPKGSGKNSPLHF
>TRBV6-5|.|few|TRBJ1-2
TGTGCCAGCAGTCCTTACGCGCAGGACTATGGCTACACCTTC
CASSPYAQDYGYTF
>TRBV29-1|TRBD1|.|TRBJ2-3
TGCAGCGTCGTCCCGGGACAGGGTCAGGGTACAGATACGCAGTATTTT
CSVVPGQGQGTDTQYF
>TRBV7-3|.|.|TRBJ2-1
TGTGCCAGCAGCTCGACAGGGAGGCCCTACAATGAGCAGTTCTTC
CASSSTGRPYNEQFF
>TRBV13|.|.|TRBJ1-6
TGTGCCAGCAGCCGACAGAATTCACCCCTCCACTTT
CASSRQNSPLHF
>TRBV7-9|.|.|TRBJ1-4
TGTGCCAGCAGCCACGATCGGGACCTAGGAAAACTGTTTTTT
CASSHDRDLGKLFF
>TRBV5-4|.|.|TRBJ2-7
TGTGCCAGCAGCTTGGGGTCGCGGGACAGACAATACGAGCAGTACTTC
CASSLGSRDRQYEQYF
>TRBV4-3|.|.|TRBJ2-5
TGCGCCAGCAGCCAAGATGAGGCCCGGGACGGCCCGTGGTGGACCCAGTACTTC
CASSQDEARDGPWWTQYF
>TRBV7-2|.|few|TRBJ2-3
TGTGCCAGCTTCCGGGACTTCCCCACAGATACGCAGTATTTT
CASFRDFPTDTQYF
>TRBV29-1|TRBD1|.|TRBJ1-1
TGCAGCGGCACACAGGGGGCGATCTCCACTGAAGCTTTCTTT
CSGTQGAISTEAFF
>TRBV5-8|.|once|TRBJ1-5
TGTGCCAGCAGCGACGGACAGTTTAGCAATCAGCCCCAGCATTTT
CASSDGQFSNQPQHF
>TRBV6-5|.|.|TRBJ1-3
TGTGCCAGCAGTTATGACCCGGACTCTGGAAACACCATATATTTT
CASSYDPDSGNTIYF
>TRBV5-1|.|few|TRBJ1-1
TGCGCCAGCAGCTTGGGTGCCAACACTGAAGCTTTCTTT
CASSLGANTEAFF
>TRBV7-3|.|.|TRBJ2-1
TGTGCCAGCAGCTTCGACAACTACAATGAGCAGTTCTTC
CASSFDNYNEQFF
>TRBV5-4|.|once|TRBJ2-7
TGTGCCAGCAGCTTGCGGGGGCTAGGCGAGCAGTACTTC
CASSLRGLGEQYF
>TRBV4-3|TRBD2|.|TRBJ2-3
TGCGCCAGCAGCTCTGGGCGGACTAGCGTAGCAGATACGCAGTATTTT
CASSSGRTSVADTQYF
>TRBV4-3|.|.|TRBJ1-2
TGCGCCAGCAGCCACACCATCCGGGACGGCGCATATGGCTACACCTTC
CASSHTIRDGAYGYTF
>TRBV6-5|.|.|TRBJ1-5
TGTGCCAGCAGTTACAACAGGGAGCGTCAGCCCCAGCATTTT
CASSYNRERQPQHF
>TRBV6-5|.|large|TRBJ1-5
TGTGCCAGCACCCCCCCAGGGAGCAATCAGCCCCAGCATTTT
CASTPPGSNQPQHF
>TRBV7-6|.|.|TRBJ2-7
TGTGCCAGCAGCTTAGATGGGACTCGCTACGAGCAGTACTTC
CASSLDGTRYEQYF
>TRBV30|.|.|TRBJ1-3
TGTGCCTGGAGTAGGGGGGATCCTGGAAACACCATATATTTT
CAWSRGDPGNTIYF
>TRBV6-5|.|few|TRBJ2-1
TGTGCCAGCAGTTACAGTGTAGGGTATGAGCAGTTCTTC
CASSYSVGYEQFF
>TRBV5-6|.|.|TRBJ1-5
TGTGCCAGCAGCTTGAAGGGCAATCAGCCCCAGCATTTT
CASSLKGNQPQHF
>TRBV7-2|.|.|TRBJ1-6
TGTGCCAGCAGCTCACTATCCCAATCACCCCTCCACTTT
CASSSLSQSPLHF
>TRBV28|.|.|TRBJ2-7
TGTGCCAGCGGTGGGTCCATAACGGAGGGCTACGAGCAGTACTTC
CASGGSITEGYEQYF
>TRBV15|.|.|TRBJ1-2
TGTGCCACCAGCAGAGGTGGGATGCCGGGTGGCTACACCTTC
CATSRGGMPGGYTF
>TRBV28|.|.|TRBJ2-4
TGTGCCAGCAGTTCCCCGGGACTCCCCAATCAGTACTTC
CASSSPGLPNQYF
>TRBV7-8|.|.|TRBJ2-1
TGTGCCAGCAGCTTAGGGGGGCTAGCTACAACCCACGATGAGCAGTTCTTC
CASSLGGLATTHDEQFF
>TRBV9|.|.|TRBJ2-7
TGTGCCAGCAGCCCTTCGTTGGACTACGAGCAGTACTTC
CASSPSLDYEQYF
>TRBV5-1|TRBD2|.|TRBJ2-7
TGCGCCAGCAGCTTTAACAGCGGGGTGGGAACCTACGAGCAGTACTTC
CASSFNSGVGTYEQYF
>TRBV2|TRBD1|.|TRBJ2-1
TGTGCCAGCATTTTCCCGGACAGGTCCTGGCTAAATGAGCAGTTCTTC
CASIFPDRSWLNEQFF
>TRBV13|TRBD2|.|TRBJ2-3
TGTGCCAGCAGCTTAAGGGCGGGGGGCTTCACAGATACGCAGTATTTT
CASSLRAGGFTDTQYF
>TRBV28|TRBD1|.|TRBJ1-4
TGTGCCAGCAGTCCCCCTGGCGGGACAGGGAATGGAAAACTGTTTTTT
CASSPPGGTGNGKLFF
>TRBV29-1|.|once|TRBJ2-7
TGCAGCGTTTCCCCGGGTCGAGGCGAGCAGTACTTC
CSVSPGRGEQYF
>TRBV5-1|TRBD1|.|TRBJ2-2
TGCGCCAGCAGCTTTGGACAGGGGGCTGACACCGGGGAGCTGTTTTTT
CASSFGQGADTGELFF
>TRBV18|.|few|TRBJ2-2
TGTGCCAGCTCACCAGCTCCCGGGGAGCTGTTTTTT
CASSPAPGELFF
>TRBV4-2|.|few|TRBJ1-2
TGTGCCAGCAGCCAAGATGACAGGAACTATGGCTACACCTTC
CASSQDDRNYGYTF
>TRBV9|.|.|TRBJ1-6
TGTGCCAGCAGCGTAGGGAGTTCACCCCTCCACTTT
CASSVGSSPLHF
>TRBV27|.|.|TRBJ1-1
TGTGCCAGCAGTTTAGGTCGGACGAACACTGAAGCTTTCTTT
CASSLGRTNTEAFF